This passage covers 8 T cell receptor beta chains from one sample sequenced in a study of shared clonotypes between healthy human individuals. TCRdb's copy holds only in-frame clones and misses some; the assay was immunoSEQ multiplex PCR. The sample holds 950,000 to 1,300,000 clones, approximately 72% seen once. Source material: memory CD4+ T cells sorted from blood. The sample's subset: CD45RA-negative fraction. Receptors were obtained from a young man in good health.

V usage is TRBV5-1 and J usage is TRBJ2-1; the D gene is possibly TRBD2 (6 bases). The CDR3 loop spans 15 amino acids. Trimming took 4 bases from V and 6 from J, leaving 17 bases between them. Looked up from germline, CDR1 is SGHRS and CDR2 is YFSETQ. CDR3 bases: TGCGCCAGCAGCATCGGGAGCTGGGCCGGCAATGAGCAGTTCTTC. Translating it yields CASSIGSWAGNEQFF.

This chain uses TRBV9 with TRBJ2-2; D call uncertain. Looked up from germline, CDR1 is SGDLS and CDR2 is YYNGEE. With 0 bases removed from V and 1 base from J, the gap between germline ends came to 4 bases. The CDR3 is made up of 14 amino acids. The CDR3: CASSVEMNTGELFF. In DNA, the CDR3 is TGTGCCAGCAGCGTAGAAATGAACACCGGGGAGCTGTTTTTT.

This chain joins TRBV6-5 and TRBJ1-1, with a weak D call TRBD1 (6 bases). The CDR3 sequence is 15 residues long. V was pared by 3 bases and J by 1 base, with 12 bases between. Germline V gene data show CDR1 as MNHEY and CDR2 as SVGAGI. Written as DNA, the CDR3 is TGTGCCAGCAGTTATACCACAGGGCGGAACACTGAAGCTTTCTTT. This gives the protein CASSYTTGRNTEAFF.

This chain connects TRBV10-3 to TRBJ1-4; D is unclear. The germline V gene encodes CDR1 ENHRY and CDR2 SYGVKD. With 0 bases removed from V and 7 bases from J, the gap between germline ends came to 9 bases. CDR3 length: 14 amino acids. CDR3 sequence (DNA): TGTGCCATCAGTGAGTCTATAACTGCTGAAAAACTGTTTTTT. Its protein product is CAISESITAEKLFF.

Ten or more counts support this clone. J is TRBJ2-1 and V is TRBV19; the D call may be TRBD1 or TRBD2 (6 bases each). Trimming pared 5 bases from V and 6 bases from J, leaving 17 bases between. The length of the CDR3 is 15 residues. Germline-derived CDR1 and CDR2 are LNHDA and SQIVND (reference sequence). The CDR3 reads CASSVVGGRSNEQFF. The CDR3 nucleotides read TGTGCCAGTAGTGTGGTGGGGGGCCGTTCCAATGAGCAGTTCTTC.

The V and J genes are TRBV5-1 and TRBJ2-7; 7 bases are shared with TRBD1. This CDR3 comprises 13 residues. Trimming removed 4 bases from V and 3 bases from J; junction bases left unmatched: 4. Germline V gene lookup returns CDR1 SGHRS and CDR2 YFSETQ. CDR3 loop: CASSPTGNYEQYF. For the CDR3, the DNA is TGCGCCAGCAGCCCGACAGGGAACTACGAGCAGTACTTC.

The rearrangement uses TRBV28 and TRBJ2-7, with D perhaps TRBD1 (5 bases). The V end lost 6 bases, the J end lost 0 bases, and 12 bases lay between the germline ends. From germline, CDR1 is MDHEN and CDR2 SYDVKM. This CDR3 has 14 amino acids. In DNA, the CDR3 is TGTGCCAGCAGCAAGCAGGGCTACTCCTACGAGCAGTACTTC. It is translated as CASSKQGYSYEQYF.

J is TRBJ2-7 and V is TRBV6-6; 8 positions agree with TRBD1. CDR1 and CDR2 (germline): MNHNY, SVGAGI (reference sequence). This CDR3 contains 15 residues. V lost 0 bases, J lost 2 bases, and 3 bases stayed unmatched. The CDR3 DNA sequence: TGTGCCAGCAGTTACTCCGGACAGGGAACCTACGAGCAGTACTTC. Translated, it gives CASSYSGQGTYEQYF.